The 15 T cell receptor beta chains presented below share a single source sample, sequenced in a study of human T cells and chemical hapten exposure. Described time point: pre-sensitization, week 0. Regarding treatment: therapeutic diphenylcyclopropenone sensitization with weekly scalp DPC. TCRdb passed the RACE reads through MiXCR, listing each CDR3 protein once. The table lists roughly 40,000 distinct CDR3 sequences, roughly 12% of them singletons, with 4.5% to 6% in the top ten. This specimen was whole blood, taken in connection with sensitization to the hapten diphenylcyclopropenone (DPC). Receptors were obtained from a woman aged 25-40 years with alopecia areata. Some clones in this sample may be carry-over from other donors' samples.

This clonotype was recorded at least ten times. The chain recombines TRBV5-4 with TRBJ2-1, with 7 bases identical to TRBD2. Per the germline V gene, CDR1 is SGHNT and CDR2 is YYREEE (reference sequence). This CDR3 has 14 residues. The V gene end was trimmed by 0 bases and the J gene end by 5 bases; junction bases not matched to a gene: 2. CDR3 residues: CASSLGLANNEQFF. CDR3 bases: TGTGCCAGCAGCTTGGGACTAGCTAACAATGAGCAGTTCTTC.

This clonotype was seen ten or more times. V and J are TRBV10-2 and TRBJ2-2, with 9 nucleotides matching TRBD1. V shed 5 bases and J 2 bases; nucleotides not matched to a gene: 3. Germline CDR1 reads WSHSY; CDR2 reads SAAADI. CDR3 length: 15 residues. The CDR3 sequence is CASSPGQGNTGELFF. The DNA for the CDR3 is TGCGCCAGCAGTCCGGGACAGGGTAACACCGGGGAGCTGTTTTTT.

The V gene is TRBV28, the J gene TRBJ2-7; 7 nucleotides align to TRBD2. Losses at the gene ends were 6 bases for V and 2 bases for J; bases not matched to a gene: 13. The CDR3 totals 16 residues. The germline CDR1 and CDR2 sequences are MDHEN and SYDVKM. CDR3 region: CASSSVRGVLPYEQYF. DNA for the CDR3: TGTGCCAGCAGCTCCGTTCGGGGGGTCTTACCCTACGAGCAGTACTTC. Supplemented by reference TRBV28 and TRBJ2-7, the full variable domain reads DVKVTQSSRYLVKRTGEKVFLECVQDMDHENMFWYRQDPGLGLRLIYFSYDVKMKEKGDIPEGYSVSREKKERFSLILESASTNQTSMYLCASSSVRGVLPYEQYFGPGTRLTVT.

This clonotype came up a few times. The V and J genes are TRBV28 and TRBJ2-1, with a tentative D call TRBD2 (5 bases). The CDR3 length is 15 residues. CDR1 and CDR2 (germline): MDHEN, SYDVKM. Trimming took off 2 bases at V and 0 bases at J, with 8 bases between the two ends. CDR3 in amino acids: CASSLVGSSYNEQFF. The CDR3 bases are TGTGCCAGCAGTTTAGTGGGGAGCTCCTACAATGAGCAGTTCTTC.

In its sample, this clonotype was seen many times. The V call is TRBV4-3, the J call TRBJ2-6; TRBD1 is a possible D gene (5 bases). The V and J ends lost 0 bases and 0 bases respectively, with 15 bases between them. Germline-derived CDR1 and CDR2 are LGHNA and YSLEER. The CDR3 extends over 19 amino acids. CDR3 amino acids: CASSQEGAGPFSGANVLTF. The CDR3 nucleotides are TGCGCCAGCAGCCAAGAAGGGGCAGGACCCTTCTCTGGGGCCAACGTCCTGACTTTC.

This clonotype was seen repeatedly, ten times or more. The chain has TRBV6-2 or TRBV6-3 and TRBJ2-7; 10 bases line up with TRBD1. After removal of 7 bases from V and 0 bases from J, the junction contained 6 bases not matched to a gene. The germline gives CDR1 MNHEY, CDR2 SVGEGT. The CDR3 runs to 15 residues. The CDR3 nucleotides read TGTGCCAGCACTGAAAGGACAGGGGGCTCCTACGAGCAGTACTTC. Its translation is CASTERTGGSYEQYF.

The rearrangement links TRBV7-2 to TRBJ2-3; 9 positions match TRBD2. This CDR3 is 15 amino acids long. The V and J ends lost 5 bases and 1 base, in that order; junction bases with no gene match: 4. Germline CDR1 and CDR2: SGHTA and FQGNSA. The CDR3 protein is CASSPRTSGTDTQYF. The CDR3 DNA reads as TGTGCCAGCAGCCCCAGGACTAGCGGCACAGATACGCAGTATTTT.

The rearrangement links TRBV19 to TRBJ2-5, with D tentatively TRBD2 (6 bases). Trimming stripped 5 bases from V and 9 bases from J, with 10 bases between. This CDR3 region has 11 residues. Germline V gene sequence: CDR1 LNHDA, CDR2 SQIVND (reference sequence). CDR3 amino acids: CASSVGEAQYF. For the CDR3, the DNA is TGTGCCAGTAGTGTCGGGGAGGCCCAGTACTTC.

This clonotype has more than one count but fewer than ten. The V gene is TRBV6-2 or TRBV6-3, the J gene TRBJ2-1; the D is unclear. The CDR3 is made up of 15 amino acids. Germline V gene data show CDR1 as MNHEY and CDR2 as SVGEGT. Trimming cost V 8 bases and J 0 bases, with 14 bases left between them. The CDR3 is CASLGPPSSYNEQFF. CDR3 nucleotide sequence: TGTGCCAGCCTGGGCCCTCCCAGCTCCTACAATGAGCAGTTCTTC.

There are a few counts of this clonotype. This rearrangement joins TRBV6-2 or TRBV6-3 to TRBJ2-1, with 9 bases matching TRBD1. The CDR3 runs 16 residues. V was pared by 5 bases and J by 7 bases, with 12 bases of the junction left unmatched. Germline CDR1 and CDR2: MNHEY and SVGEGT. The CDR3 region is CASSLHPGQGRNEQFF. For the CDR3, the DNA is TGTGCCAGCAGTCTCCACCCGGGACAGGGTCGGAATGAGCAGTTCTTC.

J is TRBJ1-2 and V is TRBV5-1; TRBD1 matches 7 bases. The CDR3 has 14 amino acids. CDR1 and CDR2 (germline): SGHRS, YFSETQ. With V trimmed by 3 bases and J by 6 bases, 8 bases remained unmatched. CDR3 amino acids: CASSSGTGEHGYTF. The DNA for the CDR3 is TGCGCCAGCAGCTCCGGTACAGGGGAACATGGCTACACCTTC. Filled out from reference TRBV5-1 and TRBJ1-2, the complete variable domain reads KAGVTQTPRYLIKTRGQQVTLSCSPISGHRSVSWYQQTPGQGLQFLFEYFSETQRNKGNFPGRFSGRQFSNSRSEMNVSTLELGDSALYLCASSSGTGEHGYTFGSGTRLTVV.

This clonotype has at least ten counts. The J gene is TRBJ2-4, the V gene TRBV29-1; D is unresolved. The germline V and J ends were trimmed by 5 bases and 6 bases, with 14 bases remaining between them. Germline V gene lookup returns CDR1 SQVTM and CDR2 ANQGSEA. This CDR3 has 13 amino acids. The CDR3 here is CSVFFQPLNIQYF. CDR3 bases: TGCAGCGTTTTCTTCCAACCTTTAAACATTCAGTACTTC.

This clonotype was seen more than once but under ten times. The chain employs TRBV28 and TRBJ1-5; D possibly corresponds to TRBD1 (6 bases). V gave up 3 bases and J gave up 1 base, with 16 bases separating them. The CDR3 is 17 residues long. CDR1 and CDR2 (germline): MDHEN, SYDVKM. CDR3 in amino acids: CASSFVASGESNQPQHF. The CDR3 DNA follows: TGTGCCAGCAGTTTTGTGGCGTCAGGGGAAAGCAATCAGCCCCAGCATTTT.

There are many counts of this clonotype. The gene calls are TRBV7-3 and TRBJ2-5; 7 bases agree with TRBD1. The CDR3 covers 15 residues. V was pared by 5 bases and J by 1 base, with 7 bases of the junction left unmatched. CDR1 SGHTA and CDR2 FQGTGA come from the germline V gene. CDR3: CASSPQGQFQETQYF. In nucleotides, the CDR3 is TGTGCCAGCAGCCCCCAGGGACAGTTCCAAGAGACCCAGTACTTC.

There are many counts of this clonotype. The chain carries TRBV4-3 and TRBJ2-7, with D perhaps TRBD1 (5 bases). CDR3 length equals 15 residues. Trimming took 1 base from V and 4 from J, leaving 14 bases between them. Per the germline V gene, CDR1 is LGHNA and CDR2 is YSLEER. The CDR3 DNA is TGCGCCAGCAGCCAAGGGGAATTGGGGCCATACGAGCAGTACTTC. This encodes CASSQGELGPYEQYF.